This T cell receptor beta chain was sequenced for a study of blood T cell repertoires in COVID-19. Study information: Collection of acute and convalescent COVID-19 samples took place in the United States, Italy and Spain. T cells, B-cell-depleted T cells, or PBMCs provided the cDNA or gDNA that served as material.

Germline V CDR1 and CDR2: MDHEN, SYDVKM. This CDR3 comprises 13 residues. V lost 3 bases and J 2 bases, leaving 5 bases between the germline ends. Notes on this clone: The same CDR3 arises from other DNA sequences in this sample as well.

Participant-reported clinical history was the basis for cohort assignment. The authors' processing: Estimation of nucleated cell counts was performed using reference gene primer amplification. Using immunoSEQ multiplex PCR, the repertoire was profiled, and TCRdb retains in-frame clones only, with some absent. V and J calls and clone size are those listed in that table; D and trimming were worked out from the DNA. This table has hundreds of thousands of clones, over 75% appearing once. The specimen was PBMCs or T cells enriched from blood (not recorded which). The origin of this receptor is a man under 40 with acute COVID-19. The chain is built from TRBV28 and TRBJ1-5; D is uncertain. CDR3 residues: CASSFAGNQPQHF. CDR3 DNA sequence: TGTGCCAGCAGTTTCGCGGGCAATCAGCCCCAGCATTTT.